Listed here are 9 T cell receptor beta chains from one sample, sequenced in a study of CD8+ T cells in alopecia areata. It was cDNA, reverse transcribed from extracted RNA, that served as the sequencing template. Produced via immunoSEQ multiplex PCR; TCRdb's table is partial and in-frame only. Altogether about 270,000 clones were found in the sample, and no singletons occur. Cells from pooled cutaneous lymph nodes were sorted by CD4, CD8alpha, NKG2D, NKG2ACE and other markers. The sequencing sample was made of CD4+ T cells sorted from a lymph node. The receptor source for this set is a C3H/HeJ mouse with alopecia areata. Strain MHC haplotype: H2-k.

For this clone: The genes and germline here are from mouse. The CDR3 end falls 4 residues outside the read, so it is completed with the germline J gene. The sample carries other DNA sequences with the same CDR3. This chain links TRBV5 with TRBJ2-3; possible D gene TRBD2, 5 bases. Trimming shortened V by 0 bases and J by 4 bases, and 8 bases separated the two germline ends. This CDR3 has 14 amino acids. Per the germline V gene, CDR1 is LGHNA and CDR2 is YNLKQL (reference sequence). The CDR3 DNA, read in part, is TGTGCCAGCAGCCAAGATTTGGGGTCAGAA. This gives the protein CASSQDLGSE. The full-length CDR3 reads as CASSQDLGSETLYF.

A remark on this clone: The gene names here belong to mouse. The sample holds other DNA sequences that translate to the same CDR3. The CDR3 DNA, read in part, is TGTGCCAGCAGGAGGACAGGCTCCTATAATTCGCCC. Residues: CASRRTGSYNSP. The entire CDR3 is CASRRTGSYNSPLYF. This chain joins TRBV19 and TRBJ1-6; TRBD1 aligns across 7 bases. The DNA ends 3 residues before the CDR3 does, and the rest of the CDR3 is filled in from the germline J gene. TRBJ1-6 is noted as an ORF with a role that remains uncertain. This CDR3 spans 15 amino acids. V lost 5 bases, J lost 1 base, and 3 bases stayed unmatched. The germline V gene encodes CDR1 FNHDT and CDR2 SITEND (reference sequence).

About this clone itself: Gene names follow the mouse nomenclature. The missing CDR3 end, 4 residues past where the read stops, is filled in from the germline J gene. The chain links TRBV19 to TRBJ2-3, with TRBD2 matching 8 bases. With V trimmed by 2 bases and J by 0 bases, 5 bases remained unmatched. Per germline, CDR1 FNHDT and CDR2 SITEND (reference sequence). The CDR3 consists of 16 residues. The CDR3 sequence is CASSMGDWSSAETLYF. CDR3 DNA (partial): TGTGCCAGCAGTATGGGGGACTGGTCTAGTGCAGAA.

Remarks on this clone: Gene names and germline match the mouse. Read sequence stops 4 residues before the CDR3 end, and the germline J gene provides the missing end. The chain recombines TRBV5 with TRBJ1-1; TRBD1 might be the D (5 bases). In germline, CDR1 is LGHNA, CDR2 YNLKQL (reference sequence). Trimming cost V 0 bases and J 1 base, with 9 bases left between them. CDR3 length: 15 amino acids. CDR3 DNA, as far as it was read: TGTGCCAGCAGCCAAGATCCGGACAAAAACACA. Protein: CASSQDPDKNT. The full CDR3 is CASSQDPDKNTEVFF.

A word on this clone: Mouse germline and gene names are used. The CDR3 extends 4 residues past the end of the read, so its final part is completed from the germline J gene. This chain uses TRBV13-1 with TRBJ1-2; TRBD1 might be the D (5 bases). Germline lookup yields CDR1 NSHNY and CDR2 SYGAGN. The CDR3 covers 13 residues. V lost 3 bases and J 3 bases, leaving 9 bases between the germline ends. The part of the CDR3 DNA that was read is TGTGCCAGCAGTGCCAGGGATGACTCC. It is translated as CASSARDDS. The whole CDR3 protein reads CASSARDDSDYTF.

Remarks on this clone: Mouse germline and gene names are used. The read comes to an end 4 residues before the CDR3 does, leaving the germline J gene to fill in the end. The chain has TRBV5 and TRBJ2-1; D remains unclear. Germline V gene lookup returns CDR1 LGHNA and CDR2 YNLKQL (reference sequence). CDR3 length: 13 amino acids. Trimming took 3 bases from V and 2 from J, leaving 5 bases between them. The CDR3 here is CASSHQDYAEQFF. CDR3 DNA, as far as it was read: TGTGCCAGCAGCCATCAGGACTATGCT.

This clone was seen a handful of times. Gene labels here are mouse ones. The read falls 4 residues short of the CDR3 end, and the missing part is taken from the germline J gene. The genes are TRBV3 and TRBJ1-1; a possible D gene is TRBD1 (6 bases). V lost 0 bases and J lost 3, with 11 bases in between. Looked up from germline, CDR1 is SNHLY and CDR2 is FYNGKV (reference sequence). The CDR3 has 15 residues. This chain's CDR3 is CASSLAQGADTEVFF. The DNA read from the CDR3 is TGTGCCAGCAGCTTAGCACAGGGAGCGGACACA.

As to this clone: The genes are named according to mouse. CDR3 DNA (partial): TGTGCCAGCGGTGACACAGGGGGTTACTATAATTCGCCC. Amino acid sequence: CASGDTGGYYNSP. In full, the CDR3 is CASGDTGGYYNSPLYF. The chain couples TRBV13-2 to TRBJ1-6; 8 bases are shared with TRBD1. The read terminates 3 residues ahead of where the CDR3 ends, so the germline J gene completes it. TRBJ1-6 is an ORF; its function is uncertain. The CDR3 sequence is 16 residues long. The junction had 4 bases not matched to a gene; V was cut back by 2 bases and J by 3 bases. Germline CDR1 NNHNN, CDR2 SYGAGS (reference sequence).

This clone has just a few counts. Each gene name is a mouse one. The read halts 4 residues ahead of the CDR3 end, with the missing end drawn from the germline J gene. Additional DNA sequences in this sample encode the identical CDR3. The chain has TRBV13-3 and TRBJ2-1, with 11 bases aligning to TRBD2. Germline V lookup: CDR1 NNHDY, CDR2 SYVADS. V trimming: 3 bases; J trimming: 4 bases; junction bases outside the gene matches: 3. CDR3 length: 15 amino acids. Here the CDR3 reads CASSVGTGGYAEQFF. CDR3 DNA (partial): TGTGCCAGCAGTGTCGGGACTGGGGGTTATGCT.